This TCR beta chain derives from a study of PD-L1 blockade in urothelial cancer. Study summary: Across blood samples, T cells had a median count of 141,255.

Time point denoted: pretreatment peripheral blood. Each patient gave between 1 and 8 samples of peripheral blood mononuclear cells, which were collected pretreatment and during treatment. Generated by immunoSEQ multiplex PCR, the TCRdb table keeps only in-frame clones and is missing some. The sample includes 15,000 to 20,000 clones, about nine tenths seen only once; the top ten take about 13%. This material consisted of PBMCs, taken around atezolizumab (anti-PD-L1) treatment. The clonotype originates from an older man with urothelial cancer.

The CDR3 nucleotides are TGCGCCAGCAGCTTGGACGGGGGAGGATCCGGGGAGCTGTTTTTT. As protein: CASSLDGGGSGELFF. The rearrangement links TRBV5-1 to TRBJ2-2, with a weak D call TRBD2 (6 bases). CDR3 length equals 15 residues. Trimming shortened V by 0 bases and J by 6 bases, and 12 bases separated the two germline ends. Germline V gene sequence: CDR1 SGHRS, CDR2 YFSETQ.